This passage covers 10 T cell receptor beta chains from one sample sequenced in a study of T cell changes during pregnancy in multiple sclerosis. The table came from immunoSEQ multiplex PCR; TCRdb's copy has only in-frame clones and leaves some out. The repertoire holds approximately 40,000 clones, with roughly nine tenths as singletons. Sample: CD4+ T cells from peripheral blood mononuclear cells, taken in the first trimester of pregnancy. These TCRs come from a female donor with multiple sclerosis, enrolled in a pregnancy study.

This chain joins TRBV7-7 and TRBJ2-5; D possibly corresponds to TRBD1 (5 bases). V was cut by 5 bases and J by 5 bases, with 18 bases left in between. The CDR3 consists of 15 residues. Germline lookup yields CDR1 SSHAT and CDR2 FNYEAQ (reference sequence). This CDR3 reads CASSPSQGRRETQYF. CDR3 DNA: TGTGCCAGCAGCCCCTCCCAGGGCCGGCGGGAGACCCAGTACTTC.

This rearrangement joins TRBV19 to TRBJ2-1; D is possibly TRBD1 (5 bases). In germline, CDR1 is LNHDA, CDR2 SQIVND (reference sequence). V lost 1 base to trimming and J lost 6 bases, with 13 bases between them. This CDR3 spans 15 amino acids. CDR3 sequence reads: CASSIGGGYGNEQFF. The CDR3 DNA is TGTGCCAGTAGTATAGGGGGCGGTTACGGCAATGAGCAGTTCTTC.

The chain recombines TRBV19 with TRBJ1-2; no clear D gene. Germline V lookup: CDR1 LNHDA, CDR2 SQIVND (reference sequence). The ends were cut back, 7 bases at V and 4 bases at J, with 16 bases in the middle. The CDR3 has 14 residues. Written as DNA, the CDR3 is TGTGCCAGTACCGTAGAGCCCAGAGGCTATGGCTACACCTTC. Translation gives CASTVEPRGYGYTF.

The chain uses TRBV18 and TRBJ1-5, with D uncertain. Germline V gene data show CDR1 as KGHSH and CDR2 as LQKENI. V dropped 5 bases and J dropped 2 bases, with 13 bases sitting between them. The CDR3 length is 15 residues. CDR3 sequence reads: CASSSTEWGNQPQHF. CDR3 DNA sequence: TGTGCCAGCTCATCGACGGAGTGGGGCAATCAGCCCCAGCATTTT.

The rearrangement links TRBV29-1 to TRBJ1-2; D not certain. V was shortened by 7 bases and J by 5 bases, with 11 bases between the two germline ends. The CDR3 length is 11 residues. CDR1 is SQVTM, CDR2 ANQGSEA, per germline. The CDR3 here is CSAGEQYGYTF. As DNA, the CDR3 is TGCAGCGCCGGAGAGCAGTATGGCTACACCTTC.

The chain employs TRBV10-3 and TRBJ1-1; D is undetermined. The CDR3 contains 11 residues. The germline gives CDR1 ENHRY, CDR2 SYGVKD. V was trimmed by 4 bases and J by 6 bases, leaving 6 bases between them. CDR3 DNA sequence: TGTGCCATCAGTGGTGAGGCTGAAGCTTTCTTT. Its protein product is CAISGEAEAFF.

The V call is TRBV6-4, the J call TRBJ2-1; 9 bases fit TRBD2. The V and J ends lost 8 bases and 6 bases, in that order; junction bases with no gene match: 14. Germline V gene sequence: CDR1 MRHNA, CDR2 SNTAGT. The CDR3 extends over 16 amino acids. This CDR3 reads CASGRSWTSDINEQFF. The DNA for the CDR3 is TGTGCCAGCGGGAGGTCATGGACTAGCGATATCAATGAGCAGTTCTTC.

The rearrangement joins TRBV4-2 to TRBJ1-2, with TRBD1 matching 7 bases. The CDR3 has 18 amino acids. Germline loops: CDR1 LGHNA, CDR2 YNFKEQ. The trim removed 4 bases at V and 4 bases at J, leaving 18 bases unmatched. The CDR3 sequence: CASSPQTGAGTEFYGYTF. The DNA for the CDR3 is TGTGCCAGCAGCCCTCAAACAGGTGCAGGGACAGAGTTCTATGGCTACACCTTC.

The J gene is TRBJ2-7, the V gene TRBV7-9; 16 nucleotides match TRBD2. This CDR3 comprises 18 residues. Trimming removed 3 bases from V and 1 base from J; junction bases left unmatched: 6. Germline V gene lookup returns CDR1 SEHNR and CDR2 FQNEAQ (reference sequence). This chain's CDR3 is CASSFGTSGRANSYEQYF. CDR3 DNA: TGTGCCAGCAGCTTCGGGACTAGCGGGAGGGCCAATTCCTACGAGCAGTACTTC.

The chain recombines TRBV6-6 with TRBJ2-4; D might be TRBD1 (5 bases). CDR3 length: 15 amino acids. Germline assignment: CDR1 MNHNY and CDR2 SVGAGI (reference sequence). Trimming removed 6 bases from V and 0 bases from J, with 12 bases in between. CDR3 sequence reads: CASRPDILAKNIQYF. The DNA of the CDR3 is TGTGCCAGCAGACCGGACATTCTAGCCAAAAACATTCAGTACTTC.